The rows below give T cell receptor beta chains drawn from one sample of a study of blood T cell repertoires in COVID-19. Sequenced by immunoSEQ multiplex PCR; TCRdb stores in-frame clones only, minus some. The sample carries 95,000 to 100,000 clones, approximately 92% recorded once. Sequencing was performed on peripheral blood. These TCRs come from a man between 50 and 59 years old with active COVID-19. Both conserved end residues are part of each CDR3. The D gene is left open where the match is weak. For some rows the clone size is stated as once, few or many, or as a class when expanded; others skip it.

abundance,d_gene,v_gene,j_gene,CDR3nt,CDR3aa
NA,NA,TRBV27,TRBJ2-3,TGTGCCAGCACCCGACCGAGCGCGACAGATACGCAGTATTTT,CASTRPSATDTQYF
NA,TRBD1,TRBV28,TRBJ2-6,TGTGCCAGTACCCCAGGGGGCTCCTGGGCCAACGTCCTGACTTTC,CASTPGGSWANVLTF
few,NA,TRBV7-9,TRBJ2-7,TGTGCCAGCAGCTGGGCGAGGGTCGGGGACGAGCAGTACTTC,CASSWARVGDEQYF
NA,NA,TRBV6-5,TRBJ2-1,TGTGCCAGCAGTTACTCGGGCCAAAACAATGAGCAGTTCTTC,CASSYSGQNNEQFF
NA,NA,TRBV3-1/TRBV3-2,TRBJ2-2,TGTGCCAGCAGCCAAGAATGGCTAGCCAACACCGGGGAGCTGTTTTTT,CASSQEWLANTGELFF
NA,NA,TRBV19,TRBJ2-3,TGTGCCAGTAGTATAGCACCCGGGGATACGCAGTATTTT,CASSIAPGDTQYF
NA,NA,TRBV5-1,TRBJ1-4,TGCGCCAGCAAAAAGGACACAATATATGAAAAACTGTTTTTT,CASKKDTIYEKLFF
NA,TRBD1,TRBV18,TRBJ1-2,TGTGCCAGCTCACCACCTGACAGGGCGGTGGAGGGCTACACCTTC,CASSPPDRAVEGYTF
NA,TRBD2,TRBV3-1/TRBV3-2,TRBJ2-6,TGTGCCAGCAGCGAGACTAGCGGCTCTGGGGCCAACGTCCTGACTTTC,CASSETSGSGANVLTF
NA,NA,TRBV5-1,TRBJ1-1,TGCGCCAGCAGCCTTCGGGGGACCGTGAACACTGAAGCTTTCTTT,CASSLRGTVNTEAFF
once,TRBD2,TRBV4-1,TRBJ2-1,TGCGCCAGCAGCCAAGTAAGGGGGAGACTAGCGGGAGTCAATGAGCAGTTCTTC,CASSQVRGRLAGVNEQFF
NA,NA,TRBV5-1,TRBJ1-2,TGCGCCAGCAGCCCTTCCACCAACCGACTCGCCTTCTATGGCTACACCTTC,CASSPSTNRLAFYGYTF
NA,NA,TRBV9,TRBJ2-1,TGTGCCAGCAGCGTTCTTTCGGGACTCTACAATGAGCAGTTCTTC,CASSVLSGLYNEQFF
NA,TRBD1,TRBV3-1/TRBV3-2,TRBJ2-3,TGTGCCAGCAGCCGCGGGACAGGTTTCACAGATACGCAGTATTTT,CASSRGTGFTDTQYF
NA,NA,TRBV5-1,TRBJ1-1,TGCGCCAGCAGCTGGGGAAGCGGGAACACTGAAGCTTTCTTT,CASSWGSGNTEAFF
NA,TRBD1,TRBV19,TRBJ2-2,TGTGCCAGTAGGAGAACAGGGGGAAAGAGCGGGGAGCTGTTTTTT,CASRRTGGKSGELFF
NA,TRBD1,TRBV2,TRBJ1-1,TGTGCCAGCAGCCTCGGGACAGGTGAAGCTTTCTTT,CASSLGTGEAFF
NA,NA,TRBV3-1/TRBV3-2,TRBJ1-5,TGTGCCAGCAGCCAAGATCGTACAGCTGGACAGCCCCAGCATTTT,CASSQDRTAGQPQHF
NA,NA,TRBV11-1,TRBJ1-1,TGTGCCAGCAGCTTAATAGTCGGAGGAGGGAACACTGAAGCTTTCTTT,CASSLIVGGGNTEAFF
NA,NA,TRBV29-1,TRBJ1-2,TGCAGCGTTGACGAACAGGCGTATGGCTACACCTTC,CSVDEQAYGYTF
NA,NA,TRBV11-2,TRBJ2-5,TGTGCCAGCAGCCAAGTCGGGGGAAGCCCCCGGATGGAGACCCAGTACTTC,CASSQVGGSPRMETQYF
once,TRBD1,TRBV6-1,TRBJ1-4,TGTGCCAGCAGTGGAGCGGGACAGCTAATTAATGAAAAACTGTTTTTT,CASSGAGQLINEKLFF
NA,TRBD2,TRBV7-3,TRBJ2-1,TGTGCCAGCAGCCCTGCCTTAGCGGGAGGGCCCAATGAGCAGTTCTTC,CASSPALAGGPNEQFF
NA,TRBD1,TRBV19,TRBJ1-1,TGTGCCAGTAGTAGAAGACAGGGTGAGGGCACTGAAGCTTTCTTT,CASSRRQGEGTEAFF